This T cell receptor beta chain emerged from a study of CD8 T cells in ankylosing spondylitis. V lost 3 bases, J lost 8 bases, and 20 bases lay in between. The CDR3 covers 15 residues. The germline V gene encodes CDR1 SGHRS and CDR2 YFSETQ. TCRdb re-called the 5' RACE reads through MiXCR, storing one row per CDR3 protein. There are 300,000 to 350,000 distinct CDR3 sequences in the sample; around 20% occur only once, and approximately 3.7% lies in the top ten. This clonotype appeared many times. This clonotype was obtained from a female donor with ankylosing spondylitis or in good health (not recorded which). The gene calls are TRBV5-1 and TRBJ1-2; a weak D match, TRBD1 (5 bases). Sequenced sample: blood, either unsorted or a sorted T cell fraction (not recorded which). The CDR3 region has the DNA TGCGCCAGCAGCTGGGGACGAATCGCGACGGACGGCTACACCTTC. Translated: CASSWGRIATDGYTF.